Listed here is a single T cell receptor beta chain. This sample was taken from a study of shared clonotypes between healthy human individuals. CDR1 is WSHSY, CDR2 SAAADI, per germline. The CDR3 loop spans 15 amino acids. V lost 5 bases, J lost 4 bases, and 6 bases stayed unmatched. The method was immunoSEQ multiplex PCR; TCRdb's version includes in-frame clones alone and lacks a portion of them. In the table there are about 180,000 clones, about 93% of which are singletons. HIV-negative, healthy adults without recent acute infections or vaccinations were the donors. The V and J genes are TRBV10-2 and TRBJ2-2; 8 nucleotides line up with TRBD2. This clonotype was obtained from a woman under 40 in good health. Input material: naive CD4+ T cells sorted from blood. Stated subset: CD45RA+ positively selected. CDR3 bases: TGCGCCAGCAGTTTAACTAGCGGTTTCACCGGGGAGCTGTTTTTT. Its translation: CASSLTSGFTGELFF.